Listed below are T cell receptor beta chains from one sample, sequenced in a study of PD-1 blockade in classical Hodgkin lymphoma. Data came from immunoSEQ multiplex PCR; TCRdb stores just in-frame clones and leaves some out. The table includes 20,000 to 25,000 clones, 60% to 80% detected once. Sample: peripheral blood mononuclear cells (PBMCs), taken before the fourth cycle of nivolumab. These TCRs come from a human donor with classical Hodgkin lymphoma. CDR3s include the opening cysteine and the closing phenylalanine or tryptophan. D genes are given only for firm matches. A row's size may be missing; if present it is once, few, many or a size class.

cdr3_nt,cdr3_aa,clone_size,j_call,d_call,v_call
TGCGCCAGCAGCCCTGGGGGGGTTGTAACTAATGAAAAACTGTTTTTT,CASSPGGVVTNEKLFF,.,TRBJ1-4,.,TRBV4-1
TGTGCCAGCTCAGCGTCCGGGACCGCGCAGTTCTTC,CASSASGTAQFF,.,TRBJ2-1,.,TRBV18
TGTGCCATCAGTGAGTCCCATGGCTACACCTTC,CAISESHGYTF,.,TRBJ1-2,.,TRBV10-3
TGCGCCAGCAGCCAAACAAGGAGGAATGGCTACACCTTC,CASSQTRRNGYTF,once,TRBJ1-2,.,TRBV4-1
TGTGCCAGCAGTTACTTCGCTAGCGGGGGCTACGAGCAGTACTTC,CASSYFASGGYEQYF,medium-sized,TRBJ2-7,TRBD2,TRBV6-5
TGCGCCAGCAGCCAAGCCCTTCGGGGGTACATTCAGTACTTC,CASSQALRGYIQYF,.,TRBJ2-4,.,TRBV4-1
TGTGCCTGGAGTGTACTCGGCAGACTAGCGGGACCTTACGAGCAGTACTTC,CAWSVLGRLAGPYEQYF,.,TRBJ2-7,TRBD2,TRBV30
TGTGCCAGCAGCTTCAAAGGGCGACAGGGTGATGGCTACACCTTC,CASSFKGRQGDGYTF,.,TRBJ1-2,TRBD1,TRBV7-2
TGTGCCAGCAGCTTAATCGAGACCCAGTACTTC,CASSLIETQYF,.,TRBJ2-5,.,TRBV7-2
TGTGCCAGCAGATCGGGGGGTCCCGGGGAGCTGTTTTTT,CASRSGGPGELFF,.,TRBJ2-2,TRBD2,TRBV28
TGTGCCAGCGTGTTGGACAGGGGCAGTGAAGCTTTCTTT,CASVLDRGSEAFF,.,TRBJ1-1,TRBD1,TRBV6-1
TGTGCCATCAGTGAGGGGACTGGTGGCTACACCTTC,CAISEGTGGYTF,.,TRBJ1-2,.,TRBV10-3
TGTGCCAGCAGCCCCCAAGGGGCCGGTGGTAGGAACACTGAAGCTTTCTTT,CASSPQGAGGRNTEAFF,.,TRBJ1-1,.,TRBV7-9
TGTGCCAGCAGCGCCCAGGGTAGCGGGATGGGTGAGCAGTTCTTC,CASSAQGSGMGEQFF,.,TRBJ2-1,TRBD2,TRBV7-3
TGTGCCAGCAGCTTACGGACTAGCTGGGATGAGACCCAGTACTTC,CASSLRTSWDETQYF,.,TRBJ2-5,TRBD2,TRBV5-6
TGCGCCAGCAGCCACATATCACGGACAGGGATCAATGAGCAGTTCTTC,CASSHISRTGINEQFF,.,TRBJ2-1,TRBD1,TRBV4-1
TGTGCCAGCAGTGACGGACAGGGGGCCGGGGAGCTGTTTTTT,CASSDGQGAGELFF,.,TRBJ2-2,TRBD1,TRBV6-4
TGTGCCAGCAGATATCTTCCAAAGGATGGCTACACCTTC,CASRYLPKDGYTF,.,TRBJ1-2,.,TRBV5-8
TGTGCCAGCAGCTTACGACAGGGGGTGATGACTGAAGCTTTCTTT,CASSLRQGVMTEAFF,.,TRBJ1-1,TRBD1,TRBV7-6
TGTGCCAGCAGCACGGGAGACAGGGGGCGTAGAGGGTATGGCTACACCTTC,CASSTGDRGRRGYGYTF,.,TRBJ1-2,TRBD1,TRBV7-3
TGTGCCAGCAGCATGCCCAGGGCGGGGTTAGGTGAGGGATACTATGGCTACACCTTC,CASSMPRAGLGEGYYGYTF,.,TRBJ1-2,.,TRBV9
TGTGCCAGCAGCGCCTCCATCACCCGGGATTTTCGGGGGGAGCTGTTTTTT,CASSASITRDFRGELFF,.,TRBJ2-2,.,TRBV7-8
TGTGCCAGCAGCTTTTCGGGTTCTGGGGCCAACGTCCTGACTTTC,CASSFSGSGANVLTF,.,TRBJ2-6,.,TRBV5-4
TGCGCAAGCGGGTCTAGCGGGAGAAGTGCAGATACGCAGTATTTT,CASGSSGRSADTQYF,.,TRBJ2-3,TRBD2,TRBV5-1
TGTGCCAGCAGCCAAGTCTTAGGTTCCGGGACCTCAGAGACCCAGTACTTC,CASSQVLGSGTSETQYF,.,TRBJ2-5,.,TRBV4-2
TGTGCCAGCAGCGTAGACGGAGACCCCTACAATGAGCAGTTCTTC,CASSVDGDPYNEQFF,few,TRBJ2-1,.,TRBV9
TGTGCCAGCTTGAGACGGGGAGCCAATGAGCAGTTCTTC,CASLRRGANEQFF,.,TRBJ2-1,.,TRBV25-1
TGTGCCAGCAGTGCCGACAGGGGGCGGGGGACCGGGGAGCTGTTTTTT,CASSADRGRGTGELFF,.,TRBJ2-2,TRBD1,TRBV27
TGCAGCGTTGGCCAAGGCGAGGGTGAGCAGTTCTTC,CSVGQGEGEQFF,.,TRBJ2-1,.,TRBV29-1
TGTGCCAGCAGCTTAGCTGGGACGCACGGGAATGAAAAACTGTTTTTT,CASSLAGTHGNEKLFF,few,TRBJ1-4,.,TRBV7-2
TGTGCCAGCAGCCAAGTAGCGGGAGTAGGAACCGGGGAGCTGTTTTTT,CASSQVAGVGTGELFF,.,TRBJ2-2,TRBD2,TRBV4-2
TGTGCCAGCGCAGGAAGTAACAGGGGGCGAGGCTATGGCTACACCTTC,CASAGSNRGRGYGYTF,.,TRBJ1-2,TRBD1,TRBV27
TGTGCCAGTAGTATATCCGGGACCTCCTACGAGCAGTACTTC,CASSISGTSYEQYF,.,TRBJ2-7,.,TRBV19
TGTGCCAGCAGCCTCCTTCTAATGGGGAAATCCTACGAGCAGTACTTC,CASSLLLMGKSYEQYF,.,TRBJ2-7,.,TRBV16
TGTGCCAGCAGTCAAGGGACAGTGAATCAGCCCCAGCATTTT,CASSQGTVNQPQHF,.,TRBJ1-5,TRBD1,TRBV28
TGTGCCAGCTCACCACCGGAACGTTACGAGCAGTACTTC,CASSPPERYEQYF,few,TRBJ2-7,.,TRBV18
TGTGCCAGCAGCTTAGAAGGGGCCTATTCCGGGAGCTCCTACAATGAGCAGTTCTTC,CASSLEGAYSGSSYNEQFF,.,TRBJ2-1,.,TRBV7-2
TGCGCCAGCAGCGCGGACATTGGCTCCTACGAGCAGTACTTC,CASSADIGSYEQYF,medium-sized,TRBJ2-7,.,TRBV5-1
TGTGCCTGGAGTTCAGACCCCCTCGCGGAGACCCAGTACTTC,CAWSSDPLAETQYF,.,TRBJ2-5,.,TRBV30
TGTGCCAGCAGTTCCCGGGACTACAATGAGCAGTTCTTC,CASSSRDYNEQFF,few,TRBJ2-1,.,TRBV6-5
TGTGCCAGCAGTTACGCCACGGAGGGAATAACCCTCCACTTT,CASSYATEGITLHF,.,TRBJ1-6,.,TRBV6-6
TGTGCCAGCAGCTCCTCCGAAGTCTCCTACAATGAGCAGTTCTTC,CASSSSEVSYNEQFF,once,TRBJ2-1,.,TRBV7-9
TGTGCCTGGGGGCGTGGACATGAGCAGTTCTTC,CAWGRGHEQFF,.,TRBJ2-1,.,TRBV30
TGTGCCAGTAGTACCCAAACAGATACGCAGTATTTT,CASSTQTDTQYF,once,TRBJ2-3,.,TRBV19
TGCGCCAGCAGCCCCTTCCCGGGCAGGGTAAGTCAGCCCCAGCATTTT,CASSPFPGRVSQPQHF,medium-sized,TRBJ1-5,.,TRBV4-1